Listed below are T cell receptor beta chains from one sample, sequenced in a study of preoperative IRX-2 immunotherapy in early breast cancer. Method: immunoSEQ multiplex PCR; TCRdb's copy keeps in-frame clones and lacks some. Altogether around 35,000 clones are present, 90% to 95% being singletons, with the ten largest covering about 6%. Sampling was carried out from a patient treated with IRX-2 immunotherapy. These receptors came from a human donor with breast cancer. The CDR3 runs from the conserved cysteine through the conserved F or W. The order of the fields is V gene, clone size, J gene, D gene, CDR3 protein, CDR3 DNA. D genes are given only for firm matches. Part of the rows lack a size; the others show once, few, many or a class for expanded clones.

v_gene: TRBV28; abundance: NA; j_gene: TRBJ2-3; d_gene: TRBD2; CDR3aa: CASSLGGGGNTQYF; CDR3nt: TGTGCCAGCAGTTTAGGTGGGGGAGGGAATACGCAGTATTTT
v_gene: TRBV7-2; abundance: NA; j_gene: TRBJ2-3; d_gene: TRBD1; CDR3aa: CASSLGQVPDTQYF; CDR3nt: TGTGCCAGCAGTCTCGGACAGGTTCCAGATACGCAGTATTTT
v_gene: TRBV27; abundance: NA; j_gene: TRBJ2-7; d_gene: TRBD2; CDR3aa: CASSAGLAGVHEQYF; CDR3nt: TGTGCCAGCAGTGCCGGACTAGCCGGGGTCCACGAGCAGTACTTC
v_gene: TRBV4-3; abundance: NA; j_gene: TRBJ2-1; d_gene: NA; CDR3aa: CASSQVLGSYNEQFF; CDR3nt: TGCGCCAGCAGCCAAGTTCTGGGGTCCTACAATGAGCAGTTCTTC
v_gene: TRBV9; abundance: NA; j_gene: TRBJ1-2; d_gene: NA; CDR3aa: CASSVEGEGYGYTF; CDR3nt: TGTGCCAGCAGCGTAGAGGGGGAGGGTTATGGCTACACCTTC
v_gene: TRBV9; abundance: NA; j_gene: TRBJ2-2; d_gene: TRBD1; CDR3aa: CASTGTGGAGGELFF; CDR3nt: TGTGCCAGCACCGGGACAGGGGGCGCGGGCGGGGAGCTGTTTTTT
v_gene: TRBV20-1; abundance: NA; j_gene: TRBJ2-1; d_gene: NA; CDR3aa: CSARQNEQFF; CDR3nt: TGCAGTGCTCGGCAAAATGAGCAGTTCTTC
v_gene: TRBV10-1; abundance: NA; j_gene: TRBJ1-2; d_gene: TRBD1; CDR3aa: CASSAGQFYGYTF; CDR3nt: TGCGCCAGCAGCGCGGGACAGTTCTATGGCTACACCTTC
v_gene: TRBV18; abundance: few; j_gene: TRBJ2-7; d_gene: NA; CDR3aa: CASSLGRRDLYEQYF; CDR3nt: TGTGCCAGCTCACTAGGTCGTCGGGACCTCTACGAGCAGTACTTC
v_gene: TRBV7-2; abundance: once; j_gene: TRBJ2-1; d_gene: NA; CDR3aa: CASSLDTNEQFF; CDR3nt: TGTGCCAGCAGCTTAGATACCAATGAGCAGTTCTTC
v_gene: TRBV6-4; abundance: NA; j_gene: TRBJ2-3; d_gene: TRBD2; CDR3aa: CASSDSGGADTQYF; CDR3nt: TGTGCCAGCAGTGATAGCGGGGGGGCGGATACGCAGTATTTT
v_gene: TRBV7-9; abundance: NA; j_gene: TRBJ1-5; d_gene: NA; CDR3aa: CASSLGHSGSNQPQHF; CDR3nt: TGTGCCAGCAGCTTGGGACATAGTGGAAGCAATCAGCCCCAGCATTTT
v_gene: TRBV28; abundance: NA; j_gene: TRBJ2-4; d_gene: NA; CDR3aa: CASSPGTFILAKNIQYF; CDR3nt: TGTGCCAGCAGTCCCGGGACATTTATTCTAGCCAAAAACATTCAGTACTTC
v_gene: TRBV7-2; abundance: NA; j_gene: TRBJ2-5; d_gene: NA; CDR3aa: CASSPTPPGGETQYF; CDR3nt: TGTGCCAGCAGCCCAACCCCGCCTGGTGGGGAGACCCAGTACTTC
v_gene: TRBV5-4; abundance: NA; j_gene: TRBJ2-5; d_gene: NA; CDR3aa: CASSSSGTWEETQYF; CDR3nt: TGTGCCAGCAGCTCCTCCGGGACTTGGGAAGAGACCCAGTACTTC
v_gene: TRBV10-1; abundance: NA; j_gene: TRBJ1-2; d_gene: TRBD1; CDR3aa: CASFGTATNYGYTF; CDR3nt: TGCGCCAGCTTCGGGACAGCAACTAACTATGGCTACACCTTC
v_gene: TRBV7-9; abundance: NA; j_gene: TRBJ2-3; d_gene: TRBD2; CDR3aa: CASSLTGGGDTQYF; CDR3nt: TGTGCCAGCAGCTTAACGGGAGGAGGTGATACGCAGTATTTT
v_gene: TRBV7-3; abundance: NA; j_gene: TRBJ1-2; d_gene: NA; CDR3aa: CASSLLGAYGYTF; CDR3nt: TGTGCCAGCAGCTTATTGGGGGCATATGGCTACACCTTC
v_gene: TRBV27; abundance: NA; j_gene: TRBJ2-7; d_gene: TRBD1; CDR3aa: CASKPGTGVWHEQYF; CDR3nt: TGTGCCAGCAAGCCGGGGACAGGGGTTTGGCACGAGCAGTACTTC
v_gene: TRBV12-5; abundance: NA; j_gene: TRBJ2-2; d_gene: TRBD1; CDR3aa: CASGPRDRVTGELFF; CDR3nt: TGTGCTAGTGGTCCCCGGGACAGGGTGACCGGGGAGCTGTTTTTT
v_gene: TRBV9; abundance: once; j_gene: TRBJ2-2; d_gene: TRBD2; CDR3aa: CASSVVQGGAPTGELFF; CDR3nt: TGTGCCAGCAGCGTAGTCCAGGGAGGGGCTCCCACCGGGGAGCTGTTTTTT
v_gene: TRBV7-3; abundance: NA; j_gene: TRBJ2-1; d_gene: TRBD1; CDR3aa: CASSPTGESSYNEQFF; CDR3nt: TGTGCCAGCAGCCCGACAGGGGAGAGCTCCTACAATGAGCAGTTCTTC
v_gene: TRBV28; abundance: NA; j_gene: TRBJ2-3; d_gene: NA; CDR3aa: CASSSYSAEIRSGTQYF; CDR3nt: TGTGCCAGCAGTTCTTACTCGGCTGAGATTAGGTCCGGTACGCAGTATTTT